The subject of this entry is one T cell receptor (beta chain). Its cognate antigen is unknown. The data derive from a study of graft-versus-host responses after intestinal transplantation. General study points: Within allografts, high graft-versus-host to host-versus-graft clonal ratios were seen among patients with graft-donor T cell macrochimerism. HvG clone declines early post-transplant were associated with peak circulating GvH levels.

Profiling relied on immunoSEQ multiplex PCR, and the TCRdb table lists in-frame clones only, not all of them. The sample contains 75,000 to 95,000 clones, 90% to 95% of which appear only once. The ends were cut back, 8 bases at V and 7 bases at J, with 15 bases in the middle. This CDR3 is built from 13 residues. The germline CDR1 and CDR2 sequences are SGDLS and YYNGEE. The sequence came from a human donor who received an intestinal transplant. The chain has TRBV9 and TRBJ2-2; D ambiguous. The starting material was unstimulated CD8+ T cells sorted from spleen or lymph node cells, obtained before intestinal transplant. This CDR3 reads CASSAGALGELFF. The CDR3 nucleotides are TGTGCCAGTTCCGCCGGAGCTCTCGGGGAGCTGTTTTTT.